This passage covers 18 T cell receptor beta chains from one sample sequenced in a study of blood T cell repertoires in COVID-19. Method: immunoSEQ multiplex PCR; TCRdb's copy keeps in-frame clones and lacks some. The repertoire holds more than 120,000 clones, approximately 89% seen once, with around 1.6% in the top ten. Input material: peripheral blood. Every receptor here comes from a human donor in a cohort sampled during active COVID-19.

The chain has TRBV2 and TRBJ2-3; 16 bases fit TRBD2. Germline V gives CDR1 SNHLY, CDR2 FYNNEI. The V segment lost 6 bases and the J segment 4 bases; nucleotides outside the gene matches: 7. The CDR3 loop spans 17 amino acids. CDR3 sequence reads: CASSLGLAGGLADTQYF. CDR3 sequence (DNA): TGTGCCAGCAGCCTGGGACTAGCGGGGGGGCTGGCAGATACGCAGTATTTT.

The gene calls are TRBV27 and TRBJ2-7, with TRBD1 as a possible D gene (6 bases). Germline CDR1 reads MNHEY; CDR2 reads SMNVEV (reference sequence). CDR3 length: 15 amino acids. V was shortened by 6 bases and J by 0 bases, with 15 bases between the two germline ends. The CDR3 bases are TGTGCCAGCAGCCGAGACAGGTCAAGCTCCTACGAGCAGTACTTC. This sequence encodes CASSRDRSSSYEQYF.

CDR3 DNA sequence: TGTGCCAGCAGTTTAAACAGGGCCAATGAGCAGTTCTTC. Its protein product is CASSLNRANEQFF. The V and J genes are TRBV27 and TRBJ2-1, with TRBD1 as a possible D gene (6 bases). Germline V lookup: CDR1 MNHEY, CDR2 SMNVEV (reference sequence). The CDR3 covers 13 residues. V was cut by 2 bases and J by 6 bases, with 8 bases left in between.

The CDR3 loop reads CASSFDGGAYNEQFF. DNA of the CDR3: TGTGCCAGCAGCTTCGACGGGGGTGCCTACAATGAGCAGTTCTTC. The chain is built from TRBV5-5 and TRBJ2-1; D might be TRBD2 (6 bases). In germline, CDR1 is SGHKS, CDR2 YYEKEE (reference sequence). The V end lost 2 bases, the J end lost 2 bases, and 11 bases lay between the germline ends. The CDR3 consists of 15 residues.

The CDR3 DNA sequence: TGCGCCAGCAGCCAAGTACAGGGGGGCAATCAGCCCCAGCATTTT. This codes for CASSQVQGGNQPQHF. The chain joins TRBV4-1 to TRBJ1-5; 8 bases are a match to TRBD1. The V segment lost 1 base and the J segment 2 bases; nucleotides outside the gene matches: 1. Germline CDR1 is MGHRA and CDR2 is YSYEKL. This CDR3 region has 15 residues.

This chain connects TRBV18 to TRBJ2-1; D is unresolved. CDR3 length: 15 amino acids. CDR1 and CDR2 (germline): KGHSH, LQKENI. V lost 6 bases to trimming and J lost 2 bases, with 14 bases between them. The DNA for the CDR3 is TGTGCCAGCTCCAAAGGTACGCGGACCTACAATGAGCAGTTCTTC. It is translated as CASSKGTRTYNEQFF. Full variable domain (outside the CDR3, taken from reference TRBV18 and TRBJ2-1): NAGVMQNPRHLVRRRGQEARLRCSPMKGHSHVYWYRQLPEEGLKFMVYLQKENIIDESGMPKERFSAEFPKEGPSILRIQQVVRGDSAAYFCASSKGTRTYNEQFFGPGTRLTVL.

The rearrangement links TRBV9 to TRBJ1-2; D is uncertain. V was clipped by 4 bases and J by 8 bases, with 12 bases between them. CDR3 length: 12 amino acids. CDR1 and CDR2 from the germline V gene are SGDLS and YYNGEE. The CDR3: CASSKPESGYTF. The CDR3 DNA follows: TGTGCCAGCAGCAAGCCCGAATCGGGCTACACCTTC.

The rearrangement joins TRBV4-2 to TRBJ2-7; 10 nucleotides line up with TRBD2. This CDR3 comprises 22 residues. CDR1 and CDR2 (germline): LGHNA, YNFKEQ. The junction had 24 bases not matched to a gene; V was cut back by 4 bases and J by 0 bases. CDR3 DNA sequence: TGTGCCAGCAGCCCAAGACACAAGACCTATAGCGGGGGGCCACCAATCTCCTACGAGCAGTACTTC. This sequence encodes CASSPRHKTYSGGPPISYEQYF.

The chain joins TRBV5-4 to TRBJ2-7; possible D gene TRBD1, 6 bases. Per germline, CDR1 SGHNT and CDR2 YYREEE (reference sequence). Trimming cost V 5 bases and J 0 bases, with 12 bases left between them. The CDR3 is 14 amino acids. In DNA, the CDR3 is TGTGCCAGCAGAGGGACACCGAGCTCCTACGAGCAGTACTTC. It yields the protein CASRGTPSSYEQYF.

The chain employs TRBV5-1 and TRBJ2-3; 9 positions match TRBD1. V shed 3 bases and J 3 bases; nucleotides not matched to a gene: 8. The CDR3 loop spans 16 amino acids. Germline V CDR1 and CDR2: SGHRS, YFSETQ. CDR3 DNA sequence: TGCGCCAGCAGCTGGACCGGGACAGGGTGGACAGATACGCAGTATTTT. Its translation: CASSWTGTGWTDTQYF.

This CDR3 reads CASSRQGPYNEQFF. CDR3 in DNA: TGTGCCAGCAGTAGACAGGGTCCCTACAATGAGCAGTTCTTC. The chain links TRBV2 to TRBJ2-1; 7 bases are a match to TRBD1. Germline assignment: CDR1 SNHLY and CDR2 FYNNEI. The CDR3 has 14 residues. The V segment lost 5 bases and the J segment 2 bases; nucleotides outside the gene matches: 3.

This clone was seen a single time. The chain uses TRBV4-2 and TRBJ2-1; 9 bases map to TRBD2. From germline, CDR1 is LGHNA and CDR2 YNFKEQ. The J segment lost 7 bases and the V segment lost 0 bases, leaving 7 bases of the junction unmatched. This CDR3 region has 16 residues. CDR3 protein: CASSQDSGGPFNEQFF. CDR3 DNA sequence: TGTGCCAGCAGCCAAGATAGCGGGGGCCCCTTTAATGAGCAGTTCTTC.

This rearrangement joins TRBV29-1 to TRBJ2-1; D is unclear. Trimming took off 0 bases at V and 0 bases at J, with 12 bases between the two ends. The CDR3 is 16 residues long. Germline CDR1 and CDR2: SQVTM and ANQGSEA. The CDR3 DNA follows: TGCAGCGTTGAAGATCTTCGGGTCGGCTCCTACAATGAGCAGTTCTTC. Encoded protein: CSVEDLRVGSYNEQFF.

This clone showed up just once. CDR3 sequence (DNA): TGTGCCAGCAGTTTAGGACAGCTCGGGGACGAGCAGTACTTC. Translating gives CASSLGQLGDEQYF. This rearrangement joins TRBV27 to TRBJ2-7; TRBD1 might be the D (6 bases). Trimming took off 2 bases at V and 5 bases at J, with 13 bases between the two ends. The CDR3 extends over 14 amino acids. Germline V gene data show CDR1 as MNHEY and CDR2 as SMNVEV (reference sequence).

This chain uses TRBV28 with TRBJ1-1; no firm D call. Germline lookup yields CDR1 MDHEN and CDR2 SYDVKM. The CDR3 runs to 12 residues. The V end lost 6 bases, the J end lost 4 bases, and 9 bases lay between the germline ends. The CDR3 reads CASRDYGTEAFF. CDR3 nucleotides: TGTGCCAGCAGAGACTACGGCACTGAAGCTTTCTTT.

CDR3 in DNA: TGCGCCAGCAGCTTGGATTCAGGTTTGAATTCACCCCTCCACTTT. Residues: CASSLDSGLNSPLHF. The chain uses TRBV5-1 and TRBJ1-6; D remains unclear. V was clipped by 0 bases and J by 7 bases, with 11 bases between them. This CDR3 is built from 15 residues. Germline V gives CDR1 SGHRS, CDR2 YFSETQ. Combining the CDR3 with reference TRBV5-1 and TRBJ1-6 gives the whole variable domain KAGVTQTPRYLIKTRGQQVTLSCSPISGHRSVSWYQQTPGQGLQFLFEYFSETQRNKGNFPGRFSGRQFSNSRSEMNVSTLELGDSALYLCASSLDSGLNSPLHFGNGTRLTVT.

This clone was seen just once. The CDR3 loop reads CASSEVRTGSNTEAFF. The DNA of the CDR3 is TGTGCCAGCAGTGAAGTCCGGACAGGGTCGAACACTGAAGCTTTCTTT. This chain uses TRBV2 with TRBJ1-1; 8 nucleotides agree with TRBD1. CDR1 is SNHLY and CDR2 is FYNNEI in the germline V gene. The CDR3 is 16 residues long. Losses at the gene ends were 1 base for V and 1 base for J; bases not matched to a gene: 5.

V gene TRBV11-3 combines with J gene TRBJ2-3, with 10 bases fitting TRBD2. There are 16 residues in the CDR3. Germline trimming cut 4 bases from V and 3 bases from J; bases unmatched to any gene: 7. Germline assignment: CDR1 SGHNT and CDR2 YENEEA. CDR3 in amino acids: CASSSGAAGGTDTQYF. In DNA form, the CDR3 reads TGTGCCAGCAGCTCTGGGGCAGCGGGGGGGACAGATACGCAGTATTTT.